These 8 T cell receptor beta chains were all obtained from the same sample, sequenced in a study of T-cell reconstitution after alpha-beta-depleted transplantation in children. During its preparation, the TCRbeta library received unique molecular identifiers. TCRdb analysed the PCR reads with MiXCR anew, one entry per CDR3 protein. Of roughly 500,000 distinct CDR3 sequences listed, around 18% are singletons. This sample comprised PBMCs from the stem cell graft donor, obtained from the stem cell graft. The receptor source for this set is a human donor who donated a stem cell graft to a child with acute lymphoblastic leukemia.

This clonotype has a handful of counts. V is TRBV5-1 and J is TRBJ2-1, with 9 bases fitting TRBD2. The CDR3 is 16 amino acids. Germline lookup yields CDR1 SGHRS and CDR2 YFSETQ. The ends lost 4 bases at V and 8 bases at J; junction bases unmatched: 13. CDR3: CASSLRGPLAGDEQFF. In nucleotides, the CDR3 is TGCGCCAGCAGCCTTCGGGGGCCTTTAGCGGGAGATGAGCAGTTCTTC. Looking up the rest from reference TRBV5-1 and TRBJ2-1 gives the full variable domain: KAGVTQTPRYLIKTRGQQVTLSCSPISGHRSVSWYQQTPGQGLQFLFEYFSETQRNKGNFPGRFSGRQFSNSRSEMNVSTLELGDSALYLCASSLRGPLAGDEQFFGPGTRLTVL.

The CDR3 protein is CASSYRGPNTGELFF. CDR3 sequence (DNA): TGCGCCAGCAGCTATCGGGGCCCGAACACCGGGGAGCTGTTTTTT. The chain employs TRBV5-1 and TRBJ2-2, with D perhaps assigned TRBD1 or TRBD2 (5 bases each). Per germline, CDR1 SGHRS and CDR2 YFSETQ. The germline V and J ends were trimmed by 3 bases and 0 bases, with 9 bases remaining between them. The CDR3 is 15 amino acids.

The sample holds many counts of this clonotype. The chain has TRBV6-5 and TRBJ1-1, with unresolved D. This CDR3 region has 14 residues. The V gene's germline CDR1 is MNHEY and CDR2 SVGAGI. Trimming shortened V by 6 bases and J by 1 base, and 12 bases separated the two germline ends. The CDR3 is CASSRFDRNTEAFF. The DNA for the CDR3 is TGTGCCAGCAGCCGTTTCGACCGGAACACTGAAGCTTTCTTT.

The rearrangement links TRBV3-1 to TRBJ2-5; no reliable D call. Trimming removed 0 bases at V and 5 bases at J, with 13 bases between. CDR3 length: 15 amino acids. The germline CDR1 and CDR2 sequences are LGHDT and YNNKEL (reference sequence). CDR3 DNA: TGTGCCAGCAGCCAAGATCAGGCCAGGCCTGAGACCCAGTACTTC. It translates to CASSQDQARPETQYF.

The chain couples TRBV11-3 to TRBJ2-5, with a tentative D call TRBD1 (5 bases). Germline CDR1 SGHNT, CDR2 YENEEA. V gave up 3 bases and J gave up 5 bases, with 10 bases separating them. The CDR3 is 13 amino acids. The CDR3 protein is CASSLDMGETQYF. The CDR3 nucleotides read TGTGCCAGCAGCTTGGACATGGGGGAGACCCAGTACTTC. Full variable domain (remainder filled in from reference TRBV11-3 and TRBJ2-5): EAGVVQSPRYKIIEKKQPVAFWCNPISGHNTLYWYLQNLGQGPELLIRYENEEAVDDSQLPKDRFSAERLKGVDSTLKIQPAELGDSAVYLCASSLDMGETQYFGPGTRLLVL.

The CDR3 region is CASSLEGEVYTF. CDR3 bases: TGCGCCAGCAGCTTGGAGGGTGAGGTCTACACCTTC. The chain is built from TRBV5-1 and TRBJ1-2; D call uncertain. Germline V gene lookup returns CDR1 SGHRS and CDR2 YFSETQ. The CDR3 length is 12 residues. V lost 0 bases to trimming and J lost 10 bases, with 10 bases between them.

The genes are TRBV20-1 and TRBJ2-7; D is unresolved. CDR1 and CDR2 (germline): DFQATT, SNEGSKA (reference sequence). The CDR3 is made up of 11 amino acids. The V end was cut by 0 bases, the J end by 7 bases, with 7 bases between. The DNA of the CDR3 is TGCAGTGCTAGAGATCGTAGGGAGCAGTACTTC. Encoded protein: CSARDRREQYF.

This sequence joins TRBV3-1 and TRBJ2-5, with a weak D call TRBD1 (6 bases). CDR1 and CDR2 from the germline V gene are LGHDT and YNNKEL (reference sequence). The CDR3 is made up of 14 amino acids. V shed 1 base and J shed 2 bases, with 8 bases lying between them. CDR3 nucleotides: TGTGCCAGCAGCCAAGGCGACAGGCAAGAGACCCAGTACTTC. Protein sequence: CASSQGDRQETQYF.